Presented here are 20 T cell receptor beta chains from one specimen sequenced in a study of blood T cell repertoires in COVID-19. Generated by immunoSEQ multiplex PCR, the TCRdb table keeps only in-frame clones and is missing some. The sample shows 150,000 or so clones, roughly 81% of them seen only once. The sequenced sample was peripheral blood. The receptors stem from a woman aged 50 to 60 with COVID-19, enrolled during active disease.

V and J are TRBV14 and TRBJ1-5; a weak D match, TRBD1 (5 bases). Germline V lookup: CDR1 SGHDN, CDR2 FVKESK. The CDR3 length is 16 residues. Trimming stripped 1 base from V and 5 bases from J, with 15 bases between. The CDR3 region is CASSQAAQVGDQPQHF. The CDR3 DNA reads TGTGCCAGCAGCCAAGCGGCACAGGTTGGTGATCAGCCCCAGCATTTT.

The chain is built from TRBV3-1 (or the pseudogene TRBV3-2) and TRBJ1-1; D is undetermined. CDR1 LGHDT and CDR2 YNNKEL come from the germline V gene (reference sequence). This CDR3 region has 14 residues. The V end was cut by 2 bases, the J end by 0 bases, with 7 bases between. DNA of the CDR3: TGTGCCAGCAGCCAACAACTGATGAACACTGAAGCTTTCTTT. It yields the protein CASSQQLMNTEAFF.

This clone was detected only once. The CDR3 protein is CASSQAGQTQYF. In nucleotides, the CDR3 is TGTGCCAGCAGCCAAGCAGGGCAGACCCAGTACTTC. V gene TRBV3-1 (or the pseudogene TRBV3-2) combines with J gene TRBJ2-5; TRBD1 might be the D (5 bases). Trimming took off 1 base at V and 6 bases at J, with 6 bases between the two ends. The V gene's germline CDR1 is LGHDT and CDR2 YNNKEL (reference sequence). CDR3 length: 12 amino acids.

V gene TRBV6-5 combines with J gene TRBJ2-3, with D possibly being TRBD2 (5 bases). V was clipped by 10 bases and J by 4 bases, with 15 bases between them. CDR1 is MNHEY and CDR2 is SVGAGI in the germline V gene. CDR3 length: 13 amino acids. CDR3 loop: CATLGLQSDTQYF. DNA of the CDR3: TGTGCCACCTTAGGACTGCAGTCAGATACGCAGTATTTT.

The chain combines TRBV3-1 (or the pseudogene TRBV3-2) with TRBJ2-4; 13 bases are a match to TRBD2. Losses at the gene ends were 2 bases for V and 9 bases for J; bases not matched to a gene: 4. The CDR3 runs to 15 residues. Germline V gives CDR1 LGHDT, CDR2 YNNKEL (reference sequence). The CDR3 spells CASSQRLAGGGIQYF. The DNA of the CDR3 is TGTGCCAGCAGCCAAAGACTAGCGGGGGGAGGCATTCAGTACTTC.

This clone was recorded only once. The CDR3 sequence: CASSLEAGRNYGYTF. The CDR3 region has the DNA TGTGCCAGCAGCTTAGAGGCAGGGCGCAACTATGGCTACACCTTC. This chain uses TRBV7-9 with TRBJ1-2, with a possible D match to TRBD1 (5 bases). The ends were cut back, 1 base at V and 2 bases at J, with 11 bases in the middle. CDR3 size: 15 residues. The germline V gene encodes CDR1 SEHNR and CDR2 FQNEAQ (reference sequence).

CDR3 DNA sequence: TGTGCCAGCAGCTTCCAGGGGAACACTGAAGCTTTCTTT. As protein: CASSFQGNTEAFF. This chain connects TRBV6-5 to TRBJ1-1; tentatively, D is TRBD1 (5 bases). This CDR3 has 13 residues. Germline V gives CDR1 MNHEY, CDR2 SVGAGI. Trimming pared 6 bases from V and 1 base from J, leaving 9 bases between.

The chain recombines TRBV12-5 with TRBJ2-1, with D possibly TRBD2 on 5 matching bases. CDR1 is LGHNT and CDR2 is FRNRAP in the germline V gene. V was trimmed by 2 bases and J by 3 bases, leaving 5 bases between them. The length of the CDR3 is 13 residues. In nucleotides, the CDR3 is TGTGCTAGTGGTTTGAGCGGCTACAATGAGCAGTTCTTC. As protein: CASGLSGYNEQFF.

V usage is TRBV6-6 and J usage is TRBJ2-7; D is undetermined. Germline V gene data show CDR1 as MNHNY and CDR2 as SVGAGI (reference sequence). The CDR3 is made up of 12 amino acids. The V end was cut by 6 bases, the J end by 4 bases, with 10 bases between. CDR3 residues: CASSPSVYEQYF. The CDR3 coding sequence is TGTGCCAGCAGCCCCTCCGTTTACGAGCAGTACTTC.

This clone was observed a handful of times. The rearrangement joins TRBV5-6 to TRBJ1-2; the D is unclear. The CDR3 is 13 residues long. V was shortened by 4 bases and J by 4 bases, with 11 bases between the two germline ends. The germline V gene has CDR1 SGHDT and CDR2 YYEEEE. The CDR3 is CASSGGHVYGYTF. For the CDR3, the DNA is TGTGCCAGCAGCGGAGGGCATGTCTATGGCTACACCTTC.

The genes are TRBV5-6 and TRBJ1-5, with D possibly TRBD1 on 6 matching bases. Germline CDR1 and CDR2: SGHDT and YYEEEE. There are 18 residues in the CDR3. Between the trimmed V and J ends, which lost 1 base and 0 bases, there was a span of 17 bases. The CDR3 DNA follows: TGTGCCAGCAGCTTGAGGGAGGGGGGATCCTATAGCAATCAGCCCCAGCATTTT. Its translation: CASSLREGGSYSNQPQHF.

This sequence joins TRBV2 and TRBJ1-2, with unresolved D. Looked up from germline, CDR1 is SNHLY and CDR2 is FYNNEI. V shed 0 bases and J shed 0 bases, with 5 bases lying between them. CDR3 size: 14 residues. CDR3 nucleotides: TGTGCCAGCAGTGAAGCGCGGGCTAACTATGGCTACACCTTC. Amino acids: CASSEARANYGYTF.

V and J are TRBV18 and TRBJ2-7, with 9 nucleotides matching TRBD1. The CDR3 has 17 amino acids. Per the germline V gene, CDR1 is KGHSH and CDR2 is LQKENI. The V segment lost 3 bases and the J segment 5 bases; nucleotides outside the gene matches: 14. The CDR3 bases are TGTGCCAGCTCACCCTTCTCAACCGGGACAGGGAACCACGAGCAGTACTTC. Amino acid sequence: CASSPFSTGTGNHEQYF. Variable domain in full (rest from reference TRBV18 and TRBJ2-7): NAGVMQNPRHLVRRRGQEARLRCSPMKGHSHVYWYRQLPEEGLKFMVYLQKENIIDESGMPKERFSAEFPKEGPSILRIQQVVRGDSAAYFCASSPFSTGTGNHEQYFGPGTRLTVT.

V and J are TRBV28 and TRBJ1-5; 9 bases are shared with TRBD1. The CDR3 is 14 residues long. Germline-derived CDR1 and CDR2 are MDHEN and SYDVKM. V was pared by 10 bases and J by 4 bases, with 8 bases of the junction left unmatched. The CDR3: CANSGQGGNQPQHF. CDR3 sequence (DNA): TGTGCCAACTCGGGACAGGGCGGGAATCAGCCCCAGCATTTT.

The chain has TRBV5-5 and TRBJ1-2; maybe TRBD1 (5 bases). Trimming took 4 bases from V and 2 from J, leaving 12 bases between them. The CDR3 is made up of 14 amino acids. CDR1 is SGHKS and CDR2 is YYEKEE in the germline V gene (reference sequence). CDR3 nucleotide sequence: TGTGCCAGCAGCACGCTACCAGGGAACTATGGCTACACCTTC. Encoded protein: CASSTLPGNYGYTF.

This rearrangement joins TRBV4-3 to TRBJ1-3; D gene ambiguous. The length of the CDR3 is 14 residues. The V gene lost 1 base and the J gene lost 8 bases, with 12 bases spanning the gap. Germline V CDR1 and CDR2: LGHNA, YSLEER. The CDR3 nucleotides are TGCGCCAGCAGCCAAGGAGTCGGGTTGGACACCATATATTTT. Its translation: CASSQGVGLDTIYF.

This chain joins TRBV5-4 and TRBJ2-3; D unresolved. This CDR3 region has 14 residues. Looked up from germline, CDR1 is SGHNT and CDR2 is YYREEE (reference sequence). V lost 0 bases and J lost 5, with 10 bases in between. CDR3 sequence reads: CASSLGVAEDTQYF. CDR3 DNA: TGTGCCAGCAGCTTGGGTGTGGCGGAAGATACGCAGTATTTT.

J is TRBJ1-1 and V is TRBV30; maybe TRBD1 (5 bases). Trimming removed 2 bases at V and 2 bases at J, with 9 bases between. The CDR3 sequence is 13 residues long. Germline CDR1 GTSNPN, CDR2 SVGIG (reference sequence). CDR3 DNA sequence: TGTGCCTGGAGTCCGCAGGGTAACACTGAAGCTTTCTTT. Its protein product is CAWSPQGNTEAFF. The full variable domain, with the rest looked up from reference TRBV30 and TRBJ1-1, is SQTIHQWPATLVQPVGSPLSLECTVEGTSNPNLYWYRQAAGRGLQLLFYSVGIGQISSEVPQNLSASRPQDRQFILSSKKLLLSDSGFYLCAWSPQGNTEAFFGQGTRLTVV.

This CDR3 reads CASSQGILAPETQYF. The CDR3 DNA sequence: TGTGCCAGCAGCCAAGGAATACTAGCCCCCGAGACCCAGTACTTC. The chain is built from TRBV3-1 (or the pseudogene TRBV3-2) and TRBJ2-5; tentatively, D is TRBD2 (6 bases). V lost 1 base, J lost 5 bases, and 14 bases lay in between. This CDR3 spans 15 amino acids. Germline values: CDR1 LGHDT, CDR2 YNNKEL (reference sequence).

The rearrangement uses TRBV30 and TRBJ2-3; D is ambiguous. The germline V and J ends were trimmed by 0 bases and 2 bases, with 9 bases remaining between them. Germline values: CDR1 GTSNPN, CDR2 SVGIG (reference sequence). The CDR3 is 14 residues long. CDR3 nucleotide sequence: TGTGCCTGGAGTGTTGGGCTTGTCACAGATACGCAGTATTTT. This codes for CAWSVGLVTDTQYF.